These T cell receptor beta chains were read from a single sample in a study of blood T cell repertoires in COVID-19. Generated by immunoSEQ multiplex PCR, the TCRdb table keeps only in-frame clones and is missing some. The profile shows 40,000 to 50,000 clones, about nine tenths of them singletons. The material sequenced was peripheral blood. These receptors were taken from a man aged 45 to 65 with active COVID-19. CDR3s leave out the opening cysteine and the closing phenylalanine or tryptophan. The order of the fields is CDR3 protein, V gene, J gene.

CDR3: ASSEYSGIYEQY; V: TRBV2; J: TRBJ2-7
CDR3: ASSSLAEGYEQY; V: TRBV25-1; J: TRBJ2-7
CDR3: ASSLGALYEQY; V: TRBV11-2; J: TRBJ2-7
CDR3: ASTWRVPGELF; V: TRBV6-5; J: TRBJ2-2
CDR3: ASSPQAGASYNEQF; V: TRBV7-3; J: TRBJ2-1
CDR3: ASTDHPQLAGPTGELF; V: TRBV5-1; J: TRBJ2-2
CDR3: ASSPSGTGTTEAF; V: TRBV6-6; J: TRBJ1-1
CDR3: ASSGDEGELF; V: TRBV12-3/TRBV12-4; J: TRBJ2-2
CDR3: ASSGREPLLPDTQY; V: TRBV6-1; J: TRBJ2-3
CDR3: ASSECRELADSYNEQF; V: TRBV10-1; J: TRBJ2-1
CDR3: ASSMTGTGELF; V: TRBV12-3/TRBV12-4; J: TRBJ2-2
CDR3: ASSFLQNSPLH; V: TRBV11-3; J: TRBJ1-6
CDR3: ASSSFMSIGEQY; V: TRBV21-1; J: TRBJ2-7
CDR3: ASSKGGGPNLPAETQY; V: TRBV21-1; J: TRBJ2-5
CDR3: ASSPLGGVNSPLH; V: TRBV6-2/TRBV6-3; J: TRBJ1-6
CDR3: AISEWTGAGNTIY; V: TRBV10-3; J: TRBJ1-3
CDR3: ATSDSRVGQETQY; V: TRBV24-1; J: TRBJ2-5
CDR3: ASSLQGNAEAF; V: TRBV10-1; J: TRBJ1-1
CDR3: ASRSGRGDYEQY; V: TRBV28; J: TRBJ2-7
CDR3: ASSISETQY; V: TRBV19; J: TRBJ2-5
CDR3: SVSGTGVGEAF; V: TRBV29-1; J: TRBJ1-1
CDR3: ASSLGPGANVLT; V: TRBV18; J: TRBJ2-6
CDR3: ASSFSGVGYT; V: TRBV12-3/TRBV12-4; J: TRBJ1-2
CDR3: ASSYGATGRSEAF; V: TRBV6-5; J: TRBJ1-1
CDR3: AISDQGGNTEAF; V: TRBV10-3; J: TRBJ1-1
CDR3: ASSPSSGVYNEQF; V: TRBV6-4; J: TRBJ2-1
CDR3: ASRTGGTEAF; V: TRBV28; J: TRBJ1-1
CDR3: ASSSPGGGETQY; V: TRBV28; J: TRBJ2-5
CDR3: ASSPSGVEQY; V: TRBV18; J: TRBJ2-7
CDR3: ASSQVASGQETQY; V: TRBV14; J: TRBJ2-5
CDR3: ATSDFGSSVANEQF; V: TRBV24-1; J: TRBJ2-1
CDR3: ASSLDGGGQPQH; V: TRBV7-6; J: TRBJ1-5
CDR3: ASSQEWDRGGYEQY; V: TRBV4-1; J: TRBJ2-7
CDR3: ASSPLPRGNSPLH; V: TRBV6-5; J: TRBJ1-6
CDR3: ASSPPAGDDKPQH; V: TRBV18; J: TRBJ1-5
CDR3: ASSVGLSYEQY; V: TRBV25-1; J: TRBJ2-7
CDR3: AISPAPTYEQY; V: TRBV10-3; J: TRBJ2-7
CDR3: ASSPGQGAGDEQF; V: TRBV3-1/TRBV3-2; J: TRBJ2-1
CDR3: ASSLAGDYIADTQY; V: TRBV5-6; J: TRBJ2-3
CDR3: ASKVDRGTNQPQH; V: TRBV6-5; J: TRBJ1-5